The following is a T cell receptor (beta chain) sequence with its context. Its antigen is not identified. These data come from a study of T cell responses to AZD1222 COVID-19 vaccine. Libraries were prepared by immunoSEQ multiplex PCR; TCRdb keeps only in-frame clonotypes and omits some of them. This table holds some 150,000 clones, around 90% found once. The CDR3 loop spans 19 amino acids. Germline V gene sequence: CDR1 SEHNR, CDR2 FQNEAQ (reference sequence). Trimming at V came to 5 bases and at J to 1 base, leaving 9 bases not matched to a gene. Study-level points and caveats: Among AZD1222 vaccinees, only five to seven were seropositive at baseline. Variant regions that are unmutated are reportedly the target of nearly half of spike-specific TCRs.

The material sequenced was peripheral blood, taken on day 0 of AZD1222 vaccination. This receptor was taken from an adult in good health. This chain uses TRBV7-9 with TRBJ2-4; 15 nucleotides align to TRBD2. The CDR3 nucleotides read TGTGCCAGCAGCCCGGGACTAGCGGGAGGACCGAACGCCAAAAACATTCAGTACTTC. This translates into CASSPGLAGGPNAKNIQYF.